This T cell receptor (beta chain) was observed in a study of T cells in Graves' hyperthyroidism and ophthalmopathy. Study results and caveats: The majority of expanded thyroid clonotypes above 0.001 also appeared in blood.

Amplification of TCR beta CDR3 regions was performed using RNA transcripts as template. Initially, a first-round RT-PCR of the TCR CDR3 employed the HTBI primer set. TCRdb re-called the multiplex PCR reads with MiXCR, one entry per CDR3 protein. Among approximately 640,000 distinct CDR3 sequences listed, roughly 17% were seen once. This CDR3 region has 15 residues. Germline V gene data show CDR1 as MNHNS and CDR2 as SASEGT. The J segment lost 5 bases and the V segment lost 7 bases, leaving 13 bases of the junction unmatched. Remarks on this clonotype: The antigen remains undetermined.

Calling Graves' hyperthyroidism stable meant ophthalmopathy did not progress within 18 months. Disease duration under 2 months; hyperthyroidism patients were aged 18 to 65. The sample consisted of blood. This clonotype originated in a woman aged 25-40 years with Graves' hyperthyroidism. The chain couples TRBV6-1 to TRBJ2-7; 8 nucleotides align to TRBD1. The CDR3 bases are TGTGCCAGCACCATGCCGGGACAGGTGGACGACGAGCAGTACTTC. It yields the protein CASTMPGQVDDEQYF.